The source of this TCR beta chain is a study of early T cells in non-severe SARS-CoV-2 infection. Via MiXCR, TCRdb re-called the 5' RACE reads, giving one row per CDR3 protein. This table has approximately 99,000 distinct CDR3 sequences, about 12% appearing once. The CDR3 consists of 13 residues. Germline V gives CDR1 SQVTM, CDR2 ANQGSEA. The ends were cut back, 6 bases at V and 4 bases at J, with 14 bases in the middle. This clonotype was seen many times. Source material: whole blood. The TCR comes from an adult who was a healthcare worker with PCR-confirmed SARS-CoV-2 infection or an uninfected control (not recorded which). The J gene is TRBJ2-3, the V gene TRBV29-1, with a weak D call TRBD2 (6 bases). This chain's CDR3 is CSVAAGSADTQYF. CDR3 DNA sequence: TGCAGCGTGGCTGCGGGAAGCGCAGATACGCAGTATTTT.